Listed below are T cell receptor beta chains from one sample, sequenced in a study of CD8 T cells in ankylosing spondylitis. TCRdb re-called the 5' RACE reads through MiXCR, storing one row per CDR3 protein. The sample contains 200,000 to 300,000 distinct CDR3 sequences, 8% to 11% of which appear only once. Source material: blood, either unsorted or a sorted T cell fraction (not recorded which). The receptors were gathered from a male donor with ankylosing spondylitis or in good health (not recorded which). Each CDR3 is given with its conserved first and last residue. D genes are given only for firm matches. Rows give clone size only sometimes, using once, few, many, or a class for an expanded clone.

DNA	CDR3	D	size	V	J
TGTGCCAGCAGCCAAGTAGGGTCCTGGGGACAGGGCGGATCACCCCTCCACTTT	CASSQVGSWGQGGSPLHF	TRBD1	many	TRBV3-1	TRBJ1-6
TGCAGTGCCATGGCGGGACAGGACAATGAGCAGTTCTTC	CSAMAGQDNEQFF	TRBD1	NA	TRBV20-1	TRBJ2-1
TGTGCCAGCAGCCCCCTCCCGGAAGGCAATTCACCCCTCCACTTT	CASSPLPEGNSPLHF	NA	few	TRBV6-1	TRBJ1-6
TGCAGTGCGCGCGGTTTTGTAACTAATGAAAAACTGTTTTTT	CSARGFVTNEKLFF	NA	many	TRBV20-1	TRBJ1-4
TGCGCCAGCAGCTTGAACAGCTACCAAGAGACCCAGTACTTC	CASSLNSYQETQYF	NA	many	TRBV5-1	TRBJ2-5
TGTGCCAGCAGCTCGGGGGGACGGAACGGGATAGATACGCAGTATTTT	CASSSGGRNGIDTQYF	TRBD2	few	TRBV7-2	TRBJ2-3
TGTGCCAGCAGGCCTAGGGGAGACTATGGCTACACCTTC	CASRPRGDYGYTF	NA	NA	TRBV12-3/TRBV12-4	TRBJ1-2
TGTGCCAGTAGTTTAGCGGGAGGAGAGACCCAGTACTTC	CASSLAGGETQYF	TRBD2	many	TRBV12-3/TRBV12-4	TRBJ2-5
TGCGCCAGCAGCCCAGGACTAGCGGGAGGCCCATACAATGAGCAGTTCTTC	CASSPGLAGGPYNEQFF	TRBD2	many	TRBV5-1	TRBJ2-1
TGTGCCAGCACCTCGGACTCCGGGGGGTTCTTC	CASTSDSGGFF	NA	NA	TRBV7-9	TRBJ2-1
TGTGCCAGCAGTTTTAGCGGACAGGGGGAATCACCCCTCCACTTT	CASSFSGQGESPLHF	TRBD1	many	TRBV12-3/TRBV12-4	TRBJ1-6
TGCAGCGTTGTAAGCGGGGGAACCTACGAGCAGTACTTC	CSVVSGGTYEQYF	TRBD2	many	TRBV29-1	TRBJ2-7
TGTACCATCCAGGGGACGGTGAACACTGAAGCTTTCTTT	CTIQGTVNTEAFF	NA	NA	TRBV10-3	TRBJ1-1
TGTGCCAGCAGTAAGAGTGGGAGGAGACTACCTTCCTACGAGCAGTACTTC	CASSKSGRRLPSYEQYF	NA	many	TRBV27	TRBJ2-7
TGTGCCAGCAGCTACTCCGGACTCGTCAAGGAAGATACGCAGTATTTT	CASSYSGLVKEDTQYF	NA	many	TRBV5-5	TRBJ2-3
TGCAGTGCTAGAGGGCGCGGAGTACTCAATGAGCAGTTCTTC	CSARGRGVLNEQFF	NA	many	TRBV20-1	TRBJ2-1
TGTGCCAGCAGCCGGGACACCCAAAACTCTGGAAACACCATATATTTT	CASSRDTQNSGNTIYF	NA	many	TRBV3-1	TRBJ1-3
TGCGCCAGCAGCCCGGGACACCAACCTTTCTTT	CASSPGHQPFF	NA	many	TRBV4-1	TRBJ1-1
TGTGCCAGCAGCCCAATGGCGGTAGCAGATACGCAGTATTTT	CASSPMAVADTQYF	NA	many	TRBV7-2	TRBJ2-3
TGTGCCAGCTCACAGGGAGGGGGCGATTACGAGCAGTACTTC	CASSQGGGDYEQYF	NA	NA	TRBV18	TRBJ2-7
TGTGCCAGCAGTTACTCGTCCCGGGACAGAAGTCAGCCCCAGCATTTT	CASSYSSRDRSQPQHF	TRBD1	many	TRBV6-2/TRBV6-3	TRBJ1-5
TGCGCCAGCAGCCACGGGACGGCCAGCTCCTACGAGCAGTACTTC	CASSHGTASSYEQYF	NA	many	TRBV4-1	TRBJ2-7
TGCGCCAGCAGCTCCACCGGGACAGGAGGCACTGAAGCTTTCTTT	CASSSTGTGGTEAFF	TRBD1	many	TRBV5-1	TRBJ1-1
TGCGCCAGCAGCCCCCTGCCAGGAAATCAGCCCCAGCATTTT	CASSPLPGNQPQHF	NA	many	TRBV4-1	TRBJ1-5
TGCAGCGTTGGAGGGACCGATATTACTAGCACAGATACGCAGTATTTT	CSVGGTDITSTDTQYF	NA	NA	TRBV29-1	TRBJ2-3
TGTGCCAGCAGCCCCCCCGTGGGTTCCTACGAGCAGTACTTC	CASSPPVGSYEQYF	NA	many	TRBV14	TRBJ2-7
TGTGCCTGCAGCTTCGGGGATCAGCCCCAGCATTTT	CACSFGDQPQHF	NA	NA	TRBV7-2	TRBJ1-5
TGTGCCTGGAGTGTAGGTATACGCGACAGCTCTAACTATGGCTACACCTTC	CAWSVGIRDSSNYGYTF	NA	many	TRBV30	TRBJ1-2
TGCAGTGCTAGAGTAGGAGGCGCCGAGACCCAGTACTTC	CSARVGGAETQYF	NA	many	TRBV20-1	TRBJ2-5
TGCAGCGTTGGGGACAGGGGGCGGAACGAGCAGTACTTC	CSVGDRGRNEQYF	TRBD1	NA	TRBV29-1	TRBJ2-7
TGTGCCAGCAGTTTTAGGCAGAATCAGCCCCAGCATTTT	CASSFRQNQPQHF	NA	many	TRBV27	TRBJ1-5
TGCAGCGTTGAGGGGGCTGGGGCCAACGTCCTGACTTTC	CSVEGAGANVLTF	NA	NA	TRBV29-1	TRBJ2-6
TGCGCCAGCAGCTGGGCATCGGCAGCGAACACCGGGGAGCTGTTTTTT	CASSWASAANTGELFF	NA	NA	TRBV5-1	TRBJ2-2
TGCGCCAGCAGCGAGGGACAGCCCGACAATGAGCAGTTCTTC	CASSEGQPDNEQFF	TRBD1	many	TRBV5-1	TRBJ2-1
TGTGCCAGCAGTTTATTGCTGACTAGCGGGCCCGGGGAGCTGTTTTTT	CASSLLLTSGPGELFF	TRBD2	many	TRBV27	TRBJ2-2
TGTGCCAGTAGTCCTTCAGCAGGGGGCCGGGATGAAAAACTGTTTTTT	CASSPSAGGRDEKLFF	TRBD1	many	TRBV19	TRBJ1-4
TGTGCCAGCAGATATGGGGGACTAGCGCCGTACGGCACAGATACGCAGTATTTT	CASRYGGLAPYGTDTQYF	TRBD2	many	TRBV6-5	TRBJ2-3
TGCGCCAGCAGCCCTCTGGCAAGCGGGAGGATCGGTGAGCAGTTCTTC	CASSPLASGRIGEQFF	TRBD2	NA	TRBV4-1	TRBJ2-1
TGTGCCAGCAGCTTAGCAGGACTCGGACCGCGCTCCTACGAGCAGTACTTC	CASSLAGLGPRSYEQYF	NA	few	TRBV7-2	TRBJ2-7
TGTGCCAGCAGCCTGAGGAGGGACCAAGAGACCCAGTACTTC	CASSLRRDQETQYF	NA	many	TRBV3-1	TRBJ2-5
TGTGCCAGCAGCTTAGCAGTCGGGGAGCTGTTTTTT	CASSLAVGELFF	NA	many	TRBV7-2	TRBJ2-2
TGTGCCAGCAGCTTCCAGGGTATGGGCACTGAAGCTTTCTTT	CASSFQGMGTEAFF	NA	many	TRBV12-3/TRBV12-4	TRBJ1-1
TGTGCCTGGAGTCCGCGGGGTTTGGGGAACACTGAAGCTTTCTTT	CAWSPRGLGNTEAFF	NA	few	TRBV30	TRBJ1-1
TGTGCCAGCAGTCGAGATGACAGGGGCCGTCTTGGCTACACCTTC	CASSRDDRGRLGYTF	TRBD1	many	TRBV25-1	TRBJ1-2
TGTGCCAGCAGGAACAGGGGGCGGGGTAGCACTGAAGCTTTCTTT	CASRNRGRGSTEAFF	TRBD1	many	TRBV27	TRBJ1-1
TGCAGCGTTGATTGGGGGATCAACACTGAAGCTTTCTTT	CSVDWGINTEAFF	NA	many	TRBV29-1	TRBJ1-1
TGTGCCTGGAGTCCCCCCGGCCGCAGGGCCAGAACTTTCTTT	CAWSPPGRRARTFF	NA	many	TRBV30	TRBJ1-1